This T cell receptor beta chain derives from a study of blood T cells in healthy people across ages. A J-beta primer mix and a sample-barcoded 5' primer were used in a second PCR of roughly 7 to 12 cycles. TCRdb called the 5' RACE reads again in MiXCR, with one record for every CDR3 protein. The sample gives 700,000 to 850,000 distinct CDR3 sequences, about 55% of which show up once; roughly 40% is in the top ten. The CDR3 consists of 18 residues. In germline, CDR1 is LGHDT, CDR2 YNNKEL (reference sequence). Deletions cut 1 base from V and 0 bases from J, with 13 bases between. The chain carries TRBV3-1 and TRBJ1-6; no reliable D call. The sample was blood. This TCR was recovered from a man older than 75 in good health. The CDR3 here is CASSQAPPGSSYNSPLHF. CDR3 nucleotide sequence: TGTGCCAGCAGCCAAGCCCCCCCGGGGAGCTCCTATAATTCACCCCTCCACTTT.